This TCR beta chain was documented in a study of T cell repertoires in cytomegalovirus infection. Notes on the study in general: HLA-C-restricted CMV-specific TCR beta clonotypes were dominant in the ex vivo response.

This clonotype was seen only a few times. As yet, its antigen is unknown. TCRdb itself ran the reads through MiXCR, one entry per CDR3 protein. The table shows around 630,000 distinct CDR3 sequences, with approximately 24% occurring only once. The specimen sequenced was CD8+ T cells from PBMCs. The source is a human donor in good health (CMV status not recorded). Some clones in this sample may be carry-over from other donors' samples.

This CDR3 reads CASSYSPLTSETQYF. The CDR3, as DNA: TGTGCCAGCAGTTATAGTCCCCTAACCTCGGAGACCCAGTACTTC. The V call is TRBV7-6, the J call TRBJ2-5; the D is unclear. Per germline, CDR1 SGHVS and CDR2 FNYEAQ. V was shortened by 6 bases and J by 5 bases, with 19 bases between the two germline ends. This CDR3 contains 15 residues.